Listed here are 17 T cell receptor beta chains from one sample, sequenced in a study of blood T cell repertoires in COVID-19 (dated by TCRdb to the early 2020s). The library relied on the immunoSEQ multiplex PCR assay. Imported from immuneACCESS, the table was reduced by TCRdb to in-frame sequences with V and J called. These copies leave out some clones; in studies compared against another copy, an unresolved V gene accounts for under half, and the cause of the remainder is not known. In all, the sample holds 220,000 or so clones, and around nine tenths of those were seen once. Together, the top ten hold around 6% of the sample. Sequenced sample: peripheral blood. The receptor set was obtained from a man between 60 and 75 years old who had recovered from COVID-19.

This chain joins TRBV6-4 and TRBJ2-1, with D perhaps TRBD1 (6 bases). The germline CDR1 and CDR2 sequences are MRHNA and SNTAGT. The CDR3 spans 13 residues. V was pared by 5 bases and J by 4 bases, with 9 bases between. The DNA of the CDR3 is TGTGCCAGCAGTCGACAGGTTTACAATGAGCAGTTCTTC. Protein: CASSRQVYNEQFF.

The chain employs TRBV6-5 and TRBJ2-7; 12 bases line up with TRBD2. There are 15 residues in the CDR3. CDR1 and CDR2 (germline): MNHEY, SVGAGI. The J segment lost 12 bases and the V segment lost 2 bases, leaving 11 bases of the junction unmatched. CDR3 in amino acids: CASSYPGTSGRQTYF. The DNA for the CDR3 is TGTGCCAGCAGTTACCCCGGGACTAGCGGGCGCCAGACGTACTTC.

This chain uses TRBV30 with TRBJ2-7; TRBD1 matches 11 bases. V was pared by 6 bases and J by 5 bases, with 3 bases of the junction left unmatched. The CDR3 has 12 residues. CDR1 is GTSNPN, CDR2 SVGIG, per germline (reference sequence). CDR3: CACRTGGNEQYF. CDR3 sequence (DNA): TGTGCCTGTAGGACAGGGGGCAACGAGCAGTACTTC.

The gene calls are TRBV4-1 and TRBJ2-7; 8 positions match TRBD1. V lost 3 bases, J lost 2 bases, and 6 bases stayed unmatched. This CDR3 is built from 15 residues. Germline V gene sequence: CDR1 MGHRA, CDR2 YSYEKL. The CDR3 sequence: CASSQGGTGTYEQYF. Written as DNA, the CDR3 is TGCGCCAGCAGCCAGGGTGGGACAGGTACCTACGAGCAGTACTTC.

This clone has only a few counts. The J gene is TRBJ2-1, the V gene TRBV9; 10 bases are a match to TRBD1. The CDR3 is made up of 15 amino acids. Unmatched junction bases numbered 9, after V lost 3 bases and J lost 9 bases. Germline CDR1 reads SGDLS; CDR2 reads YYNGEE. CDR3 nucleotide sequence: TGTGCCAGCAGCGACAAGGGACAGGGGAGGACTGAGCAGTTCTTC. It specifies CASSDKGQGRTEQFF.

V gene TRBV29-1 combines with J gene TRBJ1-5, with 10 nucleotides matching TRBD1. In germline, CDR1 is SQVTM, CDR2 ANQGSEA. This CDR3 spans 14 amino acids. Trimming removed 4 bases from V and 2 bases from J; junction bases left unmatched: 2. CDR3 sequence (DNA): TGCAGCGTTGGGGGGACAGGGGGCAATCAGCCCCAGCATTTT. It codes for CSVGGTGGNQPQHF.

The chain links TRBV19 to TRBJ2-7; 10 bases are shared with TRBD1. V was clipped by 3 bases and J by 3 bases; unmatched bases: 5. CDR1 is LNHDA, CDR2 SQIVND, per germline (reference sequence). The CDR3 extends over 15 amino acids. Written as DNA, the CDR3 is TGTGCCAGTAGTATTACGACAGGGGGCGGCTACGAGCAGTACTTC. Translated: CASSITTGGGYEQYF.

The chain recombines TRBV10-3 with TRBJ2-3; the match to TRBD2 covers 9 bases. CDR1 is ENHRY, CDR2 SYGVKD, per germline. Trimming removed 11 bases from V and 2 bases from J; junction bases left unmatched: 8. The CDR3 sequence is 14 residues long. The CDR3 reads CASSLAGNTDTQYF. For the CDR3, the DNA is TGTGCCTCCAGCCTAGCGGGGAACACAGATACGCAGTATTTT.

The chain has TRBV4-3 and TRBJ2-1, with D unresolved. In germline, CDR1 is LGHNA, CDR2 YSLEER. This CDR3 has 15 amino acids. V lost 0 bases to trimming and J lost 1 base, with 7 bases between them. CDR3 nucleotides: TGCGCCAGCAGCCAAGATTCCCGGTCCTACAATGAGCAGTTCTTC. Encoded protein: CASSQDSRSYNEQFF.

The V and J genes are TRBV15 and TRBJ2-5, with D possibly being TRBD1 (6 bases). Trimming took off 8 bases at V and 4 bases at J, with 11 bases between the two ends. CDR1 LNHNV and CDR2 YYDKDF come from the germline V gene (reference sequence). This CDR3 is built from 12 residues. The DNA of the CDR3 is TGTGCCACCGGGACATACGGAGAGACCCAGTACTTC. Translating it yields CATGTYGETQYF.

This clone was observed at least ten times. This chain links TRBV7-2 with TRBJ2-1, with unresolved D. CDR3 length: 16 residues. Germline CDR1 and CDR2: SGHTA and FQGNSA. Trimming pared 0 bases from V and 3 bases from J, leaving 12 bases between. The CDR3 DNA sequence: TGTGCCAGCAGCTTAGCCATCAGGCCTCTCTACAATGAGCAGTTCTTC. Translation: CASSLAIRPLYNEQFF.

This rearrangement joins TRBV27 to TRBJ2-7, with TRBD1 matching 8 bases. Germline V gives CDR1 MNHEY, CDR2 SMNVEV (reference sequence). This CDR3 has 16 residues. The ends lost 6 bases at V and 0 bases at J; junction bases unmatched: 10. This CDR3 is CASSKSGGVNSYEQYF. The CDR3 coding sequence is TGTGCCAGCAGCAAGTCAGGGGGCGTCAACTCCTACGAGCAGTACTTC.

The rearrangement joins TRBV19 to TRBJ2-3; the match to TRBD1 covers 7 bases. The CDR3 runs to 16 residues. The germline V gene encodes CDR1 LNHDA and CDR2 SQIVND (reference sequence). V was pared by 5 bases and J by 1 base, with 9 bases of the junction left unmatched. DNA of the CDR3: TGTGCCAGTAGTCCCCAAGGGGGCAGGGGCACAGATACGCAGTATTTT. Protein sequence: CASSPQGGRGTDTQYF.

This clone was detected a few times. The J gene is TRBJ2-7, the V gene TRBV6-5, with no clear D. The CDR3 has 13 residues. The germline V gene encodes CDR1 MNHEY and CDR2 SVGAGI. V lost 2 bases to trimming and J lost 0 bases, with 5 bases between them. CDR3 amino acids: CASSYRSSYEQYF. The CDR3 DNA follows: TGTGCCAGCAGTTACAGGAGCTCCTACGAGCAGTACTTC.

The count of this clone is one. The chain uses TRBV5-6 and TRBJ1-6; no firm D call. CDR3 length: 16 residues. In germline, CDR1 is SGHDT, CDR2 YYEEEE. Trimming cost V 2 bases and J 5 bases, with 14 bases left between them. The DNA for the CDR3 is TGTGCCAGCAGCTTACGAGAAAGCGAAAATAATTCACCCCTCCACTTT. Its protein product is CASSLRESENNSPLHF.

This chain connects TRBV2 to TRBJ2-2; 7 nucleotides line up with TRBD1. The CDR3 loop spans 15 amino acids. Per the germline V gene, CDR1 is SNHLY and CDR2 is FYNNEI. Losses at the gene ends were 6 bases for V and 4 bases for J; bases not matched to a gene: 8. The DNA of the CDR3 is TGTGCCAGCAGAGACAGGGAACGTGGCACCGGGGAGCTGTTTTTT. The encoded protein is CASRDRERGTGELFF.

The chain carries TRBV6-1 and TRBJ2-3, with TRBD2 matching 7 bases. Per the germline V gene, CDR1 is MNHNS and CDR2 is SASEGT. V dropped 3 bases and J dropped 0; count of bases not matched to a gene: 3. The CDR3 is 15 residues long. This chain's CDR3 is CASSDQRGSTDTQYF. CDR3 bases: TGTGCCAGCAGTGACCAGCGGGGAAGCACAGATACGCAGTATTTT.